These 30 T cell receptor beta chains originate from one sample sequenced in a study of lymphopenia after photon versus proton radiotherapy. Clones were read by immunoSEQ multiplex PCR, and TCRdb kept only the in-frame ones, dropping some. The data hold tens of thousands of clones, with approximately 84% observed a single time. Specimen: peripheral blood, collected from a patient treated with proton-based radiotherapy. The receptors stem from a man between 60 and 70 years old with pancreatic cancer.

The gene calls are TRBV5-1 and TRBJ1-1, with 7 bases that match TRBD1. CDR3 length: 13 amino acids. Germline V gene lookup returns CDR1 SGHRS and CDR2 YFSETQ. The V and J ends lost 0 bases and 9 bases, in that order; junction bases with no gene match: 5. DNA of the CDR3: TGCGCCAGCAGCTTGGACCAACAGGGGAAAGCTTTCTTT. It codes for CASSLDQQGKAFF.

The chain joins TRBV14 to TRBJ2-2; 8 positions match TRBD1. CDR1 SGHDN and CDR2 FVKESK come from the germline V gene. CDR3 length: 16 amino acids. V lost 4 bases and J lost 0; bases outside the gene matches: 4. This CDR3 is CASSPWTGSNTGELFF. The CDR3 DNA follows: TGTGCCAGCAGCCCCTGGACAGGGTCGAACACCGGGGAGCTGTTTTTT.

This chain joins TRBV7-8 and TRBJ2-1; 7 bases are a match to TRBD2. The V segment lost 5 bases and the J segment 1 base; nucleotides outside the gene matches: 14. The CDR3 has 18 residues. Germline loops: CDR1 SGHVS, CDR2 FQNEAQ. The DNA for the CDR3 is TGTGCCAGCAGCCGCCAATCCCCGGCCGGGAGGTCCTACAATGAGCAGTTCTTC. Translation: CASSRQSPAGRSYNEQFF.

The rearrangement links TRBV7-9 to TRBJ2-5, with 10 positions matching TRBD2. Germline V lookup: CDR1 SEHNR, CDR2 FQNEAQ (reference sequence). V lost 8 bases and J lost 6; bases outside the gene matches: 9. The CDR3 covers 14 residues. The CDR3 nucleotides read TGTGCCAGCCGGCTAGCGGGAGCGCGAAAGACCCAGTACTTC. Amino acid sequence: CASRLAGARKTQYF.

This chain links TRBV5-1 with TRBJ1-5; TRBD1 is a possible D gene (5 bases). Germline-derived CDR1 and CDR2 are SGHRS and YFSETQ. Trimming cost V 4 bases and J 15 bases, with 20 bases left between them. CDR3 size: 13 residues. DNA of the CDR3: TGCGCCAGCAGCACGGGTGGGGGATCGGGTTGGCATTTT. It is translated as CASSTGGGSGWHF.

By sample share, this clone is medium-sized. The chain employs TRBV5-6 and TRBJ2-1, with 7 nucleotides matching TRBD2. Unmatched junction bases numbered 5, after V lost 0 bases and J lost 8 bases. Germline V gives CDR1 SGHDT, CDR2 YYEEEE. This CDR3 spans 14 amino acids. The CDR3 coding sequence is TGTGCCAGCAGCTTGGTGGCGGGAGTGGATGAGCAGTTCTTC. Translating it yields CASSLVAGVDEQFF.

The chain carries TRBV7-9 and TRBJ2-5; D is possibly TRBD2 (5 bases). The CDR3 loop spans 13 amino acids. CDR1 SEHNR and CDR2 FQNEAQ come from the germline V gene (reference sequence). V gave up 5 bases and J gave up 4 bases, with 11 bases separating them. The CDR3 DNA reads TGTGCCAGCAGCCTAAGCGGCCGAGAGACCCAGTACTTC. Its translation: CASSLSGRETQYF. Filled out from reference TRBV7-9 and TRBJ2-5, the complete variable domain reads DTGVSQNPRHKITKRGQNVTFRCDPISEHNRLYWYRQTLGQGPEFLTYFQNEAQLEKSRLLSDRFSAERPKGSFSTLEIQRTEQGDSAMYLCASSLSGRETQYFGPGTRLLVL.

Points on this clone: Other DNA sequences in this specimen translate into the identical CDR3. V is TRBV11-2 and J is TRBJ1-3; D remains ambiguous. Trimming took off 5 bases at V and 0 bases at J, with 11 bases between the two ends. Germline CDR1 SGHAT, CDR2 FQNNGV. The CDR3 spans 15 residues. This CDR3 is CASSPPGYSGNTIYF. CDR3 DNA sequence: TGTGCCAGCAGCCCCCCAGGTTACTCTGGAAACACCATATATTTT. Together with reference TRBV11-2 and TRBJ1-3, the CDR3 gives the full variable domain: EAGVAQSPRYKIIEKRQSVAFWCNPISGHATLYWYQQILGQGPKLLIQFQNNGVVDDSQLPKDRFSAERLKGVDSTLKIQPAKLEDSAVYLCASSPPGYSGNTIYFGEGSWLTVV.

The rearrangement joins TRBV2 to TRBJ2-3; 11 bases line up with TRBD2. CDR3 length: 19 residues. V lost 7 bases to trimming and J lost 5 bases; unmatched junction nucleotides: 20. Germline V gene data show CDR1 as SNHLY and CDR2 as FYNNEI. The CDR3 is CASKGRLAGGPSQKDTQYF. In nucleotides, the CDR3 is TGTGCCAGCAAGGGTCGGCTAGCGGGAGGCCCCTCCCAGAAAGATACGCAGTATTTT.

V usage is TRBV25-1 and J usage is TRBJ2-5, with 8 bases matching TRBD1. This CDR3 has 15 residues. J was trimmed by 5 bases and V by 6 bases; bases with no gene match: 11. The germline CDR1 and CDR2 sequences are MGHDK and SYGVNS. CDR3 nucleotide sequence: TGTGCCAGCAGAGGTCCCGGGACAGGTTCGGAGACCCAGTACTTC. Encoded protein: CASRGPGTGSETQYF.

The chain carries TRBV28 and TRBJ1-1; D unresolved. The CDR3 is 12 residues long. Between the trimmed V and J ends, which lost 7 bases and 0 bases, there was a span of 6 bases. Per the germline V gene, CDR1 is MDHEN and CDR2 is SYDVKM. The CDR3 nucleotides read TGTGCCAGCACAGAGATGAACACTGAAGCTTTCTTT. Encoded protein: CASTEMNTEAFF.

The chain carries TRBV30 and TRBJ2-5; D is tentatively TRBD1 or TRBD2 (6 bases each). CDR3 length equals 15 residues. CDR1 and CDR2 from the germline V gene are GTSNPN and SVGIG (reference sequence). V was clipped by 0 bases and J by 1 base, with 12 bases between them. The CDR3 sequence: CAWSVQGGIQETQYF. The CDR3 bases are TGTGCCTGGAGTGTACAGGGAGGAATCCAAGAGACCCAGTACTTC.

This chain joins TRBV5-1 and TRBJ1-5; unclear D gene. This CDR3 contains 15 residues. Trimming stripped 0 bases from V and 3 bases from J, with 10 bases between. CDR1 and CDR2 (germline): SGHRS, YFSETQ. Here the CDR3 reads CASSLAGALNQPQHF. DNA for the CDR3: TGCGCCAGCAGCTTGGCCGGAGCACTCAATCAGCCCCAGCATTTT.

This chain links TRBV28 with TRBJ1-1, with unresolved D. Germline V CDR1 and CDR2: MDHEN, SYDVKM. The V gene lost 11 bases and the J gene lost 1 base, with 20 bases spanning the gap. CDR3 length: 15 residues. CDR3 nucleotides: TGTGCCGCGCATGAGTTCGGGAGTGGGAACACTGAAGCTTTCTTT. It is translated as CAAHEFGSGNTEAFF.

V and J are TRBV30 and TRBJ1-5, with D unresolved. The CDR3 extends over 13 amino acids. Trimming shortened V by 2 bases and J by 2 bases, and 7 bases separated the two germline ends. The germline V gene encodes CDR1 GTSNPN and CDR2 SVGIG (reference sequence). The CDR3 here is CAWSSSRNQPQHF. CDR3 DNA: TGTGCCTGGAGTAGCAGCCGCAATCAGCCCCAGCATTTT.

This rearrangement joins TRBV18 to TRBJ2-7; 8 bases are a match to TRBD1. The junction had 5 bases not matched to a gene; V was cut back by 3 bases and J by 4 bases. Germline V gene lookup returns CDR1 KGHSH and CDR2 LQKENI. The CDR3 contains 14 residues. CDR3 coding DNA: TGTGCCAGCTCACCTGACAGGGGCCGGTACGAGCAGTACTTC. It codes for CASSPDRGRYEQYF.

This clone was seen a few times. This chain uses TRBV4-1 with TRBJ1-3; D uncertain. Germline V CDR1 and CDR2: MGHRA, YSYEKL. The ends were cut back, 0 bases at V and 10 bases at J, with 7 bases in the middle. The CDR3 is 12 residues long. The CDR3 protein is CASSQDERTIYF. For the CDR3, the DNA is TGCGCCAGCAGCCAAGATGAAAGGACCATATATTTT.

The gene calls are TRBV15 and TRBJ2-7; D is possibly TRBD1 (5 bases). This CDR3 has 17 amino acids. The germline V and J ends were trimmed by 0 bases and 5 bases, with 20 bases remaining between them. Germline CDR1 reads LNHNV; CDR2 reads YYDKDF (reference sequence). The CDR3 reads CATSRDFFVPGPDEQYF. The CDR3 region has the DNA TGTGCCACCAGCAGAGATTTTTTTGTTCCAGGGCCGGACGAGCAGTACTTC.

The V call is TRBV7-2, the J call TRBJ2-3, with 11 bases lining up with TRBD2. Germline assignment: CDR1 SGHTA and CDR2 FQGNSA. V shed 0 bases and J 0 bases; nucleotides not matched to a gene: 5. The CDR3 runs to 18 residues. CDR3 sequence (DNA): TGTGCCAGCAGCTTAGCGGTACTAGCGGGAGTAAGCACAGATACGCAGTATTTT. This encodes CASSLAVLAGVSTDTQYF.

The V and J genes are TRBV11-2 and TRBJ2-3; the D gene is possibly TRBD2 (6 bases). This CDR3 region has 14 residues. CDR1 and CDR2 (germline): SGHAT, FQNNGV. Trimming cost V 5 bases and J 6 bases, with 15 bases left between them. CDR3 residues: CASSARLGSDTQYF. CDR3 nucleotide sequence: TGTGCCAGCAGCGCCAGACTAGGATCCGATACGCAGTATTTT.

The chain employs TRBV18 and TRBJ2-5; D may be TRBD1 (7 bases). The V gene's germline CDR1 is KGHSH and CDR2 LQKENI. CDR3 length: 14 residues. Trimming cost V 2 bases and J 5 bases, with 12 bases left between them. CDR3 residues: CASSPGSGGETQYF. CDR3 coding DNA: TGTGCCAGCTCACCAGGATCAGGGGGGGAGACCCAGTACTTC.

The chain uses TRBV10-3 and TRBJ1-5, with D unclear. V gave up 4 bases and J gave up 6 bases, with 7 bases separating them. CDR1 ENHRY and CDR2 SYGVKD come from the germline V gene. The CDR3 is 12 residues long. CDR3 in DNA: TGTGCCATCAGTGTCATGGGTCAGCCCCAGCATTTT. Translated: CAISVMGQPQHF.

This CDR3 reads CASSPQGAPEKLFF. In DNA, the CDR3 is TGTGCCAGCTCACCACAGGGGGCGCCCGAAAAACTGTTTTTT. The gene calls are TRBV18 and TRBJ1-4; 7 bases agree with TRBD1. The trim removed 1 base at V and 8 bases at J, leaving 4 bases unmatched. Germline CDR1 KGHSH, CDR2 LQKENI. This CDR3 contains 14 residues.

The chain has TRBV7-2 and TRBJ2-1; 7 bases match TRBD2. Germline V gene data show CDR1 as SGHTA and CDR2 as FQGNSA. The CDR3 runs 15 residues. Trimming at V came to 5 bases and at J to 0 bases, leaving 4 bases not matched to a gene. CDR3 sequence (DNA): TGTGCCAGCAGCCTTCTAGCGGCCTCCTACAATGAGCAGTTCTTC. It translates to CASSLLAASYNEQFF.

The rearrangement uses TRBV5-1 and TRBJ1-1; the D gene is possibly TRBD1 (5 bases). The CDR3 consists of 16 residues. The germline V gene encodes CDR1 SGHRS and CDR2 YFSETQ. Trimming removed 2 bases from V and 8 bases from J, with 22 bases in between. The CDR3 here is CASSLTVPGLKREAFF. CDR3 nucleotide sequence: TGCGCCAGCAGCTTAACTGTCCCGGGACTTAAACGGGAAGCTTTCTTT.

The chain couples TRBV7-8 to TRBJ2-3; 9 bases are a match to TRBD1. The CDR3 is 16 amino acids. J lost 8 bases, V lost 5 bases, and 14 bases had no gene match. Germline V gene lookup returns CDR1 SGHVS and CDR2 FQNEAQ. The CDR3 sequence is CASSERQGVFLGTQYF. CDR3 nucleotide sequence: TGTGCCAGCAGCGAACGACAGGGGGTCTTTTTGGGTACGCAGTATTTT.

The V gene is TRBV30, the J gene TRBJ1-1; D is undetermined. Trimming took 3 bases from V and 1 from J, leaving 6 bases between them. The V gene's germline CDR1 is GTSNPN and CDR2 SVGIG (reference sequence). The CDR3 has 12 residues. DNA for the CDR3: TGTGCCTGGAGACCGGCGAACACTGAAGCTTTCTTT. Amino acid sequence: CAWRPANTEAFF.

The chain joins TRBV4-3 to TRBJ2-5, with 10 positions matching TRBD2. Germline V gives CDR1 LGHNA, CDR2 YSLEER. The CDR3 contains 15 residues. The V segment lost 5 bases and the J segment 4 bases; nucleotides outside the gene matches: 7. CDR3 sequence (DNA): TGCGCCAGCAGCTCAGGACTAGCGGAACTAGAGACCCAGTACTTC. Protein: CASSSGLAELETQYF.

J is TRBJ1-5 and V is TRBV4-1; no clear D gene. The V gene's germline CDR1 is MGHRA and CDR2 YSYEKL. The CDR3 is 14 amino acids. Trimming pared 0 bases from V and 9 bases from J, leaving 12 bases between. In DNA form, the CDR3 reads TGCGCCAGCAGCCAAGACGGGAGAACTTGGCCCCAGCATTTT. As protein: CASSQDGRTWPQHF.

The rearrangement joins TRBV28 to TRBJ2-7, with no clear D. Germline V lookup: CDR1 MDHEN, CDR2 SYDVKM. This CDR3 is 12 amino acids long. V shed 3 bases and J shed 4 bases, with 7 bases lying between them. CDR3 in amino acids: CASSLDLYEQYF. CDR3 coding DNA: TGTGCCAGCAGTTTGGATCTTTACGAGCAGTACTTC.